Included here is one T cell receptor (beta chain) sequence, with context. TCRdb's copy holds only in-frame clones and misses some; the assay was immunoSEQ multiplex PCR. The sample has around 150,000 clones, approximately 80% seen once. This record belongs to a study of blood T cell repertoires in COVID-19. Study background: Samples came from the United States, Italy and Spain, spanning acute and convalescent COVID-19. In each case, the material was cDNA or gDNA derived from T cells, B-cell-depleted T cells, or PBMCs.

There are 13 residues in the CDR3. Germline loops: CDR1 LGHNT, CDR2 FRNRAP. V was cut by 10 bases and J by 0 bases, with 12 bases left in between. The J gene is TRBJ1-2, the V gene TRBV12-5; D gene ambiguous. The TCR sequence derives from a man between 60 and 75 years old with acute or convalescent COVID-19. Sequencing was done on a sample of peripheral blood. In DNA form, the CDR3 reads TGTGCTACGTTAACACCCCCTAACTATGGCTACACCTTC. Amino acids: CATLTPPNYGYTF.